This T cell receptor beta chain was obtained from a study of blood T cell repertoires in COVID-19. The overall study: From T cells, B-cell-depleted T cells, or PBMCs came the material, which was cDNA or gDNA.

The CDR3 is 11 amino acids. V was pared by 3 bases and J by 10 bases, with 1 base of the junction left unmatched. CDR1 is SGHNT and CDR2 is YYREEE in the germline V gene (reference sequence). In the study's own analysis: Estimates of nucleated cell counts were drawn from the amplification of reference gene primers. Assay used: immunoSEQ multiplex PCR; TCRdb lists only in-frame clones, some missing. The V and J calls and clone size are taken from that table; D and trimming were inferred from the DNA. The table lists 90,000 to 120,000 clones, around 83% of them singletons, with about 2% in the top ten.

The V and J genes are TRBV5-4 and TRBJ2-1; 7 bases match TRBD1. The TCR originated in a human donor in a cohort sampled during active COVID-19. Sequencing was done on a sample of peripheral blood. The CDR3 DNA reads TGTGCCAGCAGCTACAGGGGCGAGCAGTTCTTC. Its protein product is CASSYRGEQFF.